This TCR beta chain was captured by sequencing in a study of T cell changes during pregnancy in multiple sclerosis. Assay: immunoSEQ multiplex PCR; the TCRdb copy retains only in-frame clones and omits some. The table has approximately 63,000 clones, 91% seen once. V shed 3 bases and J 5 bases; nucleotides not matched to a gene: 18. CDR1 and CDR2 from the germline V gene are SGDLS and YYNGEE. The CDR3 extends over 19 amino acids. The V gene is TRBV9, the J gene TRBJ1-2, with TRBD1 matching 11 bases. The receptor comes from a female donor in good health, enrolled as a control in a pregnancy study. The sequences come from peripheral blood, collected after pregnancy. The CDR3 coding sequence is TGTGCCAGCAGCGCTCCCACCGGGACAGGGGGTCGGAGTAGTTATGGCTACACCTTC. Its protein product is CASSAPTGTGGRSSYGYTF. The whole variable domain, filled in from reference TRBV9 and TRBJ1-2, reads DSGVTQTPKHLITATGQRVTLRCSPRSGDLSVYWYQQSLDQGLQFLIQYYNGEERAKGNILERFSAQQFPDLHSELNLSSLELGDSALYFCASSAPTGTGGRSSYGYTFGSGTRLTVV.